The clone carrying this T cell receptor (beta chain) was observed a few times. The data are from a study of blood T cell repertoires in COVID-19. Across the study: Nucleic acid was either cDNA or gDNA, and it came from T cells, B-cell-depleted T cells, or PBMCs.

The study drew participants aged about 18 to 95 years from 24 US areas. Which cohort a participant joined came from the clinical history participants gave. Before being deemed recovered, Cohort 3 donors had two negative PCRs, clearance, or symptom resolution. This CDR3 has 14 amino acids. The ends were cut back, 4 bases at V and 2 bases at J, with 11 bases in the middle. CDR1 is LGHDT and CDR2 is YNNKEL in the germline V gene (reference sequence). The protocol was immunoSEQ multiplex PCR, while the TCRdb copy is restricted to in-frame clones and leaves out a portion. The sample has over 150,000 clones, around 84% seen once.

The sample taken for sequencing was PBMCs or T cells enriched from blood (not recorded which). This TCR came from a man between 45 and 60 years old who had recovered from COVID-19. The rearrangement joins TRBV3-1 (or the pseudogene TRBV3-2) to TRBJ1-2; a weak D match, TRBD1 (6 bases). CDR3 bases: TGTGCCAGCAGCCCCCACAGGGACAACTATGGCTACACCTTC. Protein product: CASSPHRDNYGYTF.